Below are 14 T cell receptor beta chains sequenced from a single sample in a study of shared clonotypes between healthy human individuals. Produced via immunoSEQ multiplex PCR; TCRdb's table is partial and in-frame only. The sample shows roughly 500,000 clones, 76% of them seen only once. What was sequenced was PBMCs. The receptors were gathered from a woman in her forties in good health. Some clones in this sample may be carry-over from other donors' samples.

In this sample, this clone turned up a few times. This rearrangement joins TRBV19 to TRBJ1-1; D call uncertain. The germline CDR1 and CDR2 sequences are LNHDA and SQIVND (reference sequence). V was pared by 7 bases and J by 3 bases, with 15 bases between. The CDR3 length is 14 residues. The DNA of the CDR3 is TGTGCCAGTACAACACCCGGGCTCGACACTGAAGCTTTCTTT. This translates into CASTTPGLDTEAFF.

CDR3 in DNA: TGTGCCAGCTCACGGGGCCTCCTGACAGGCCAAGAGACCCAGTACTTC. Its protein product is CASSRGLLTGQETQYF. V is TRBV5-4 and J is TRBJ2-5; a weak D match, TRBD1 (6 bases). CDR1 SGHNT and CDR2 YYREEE come from the germline V gene (reference sequence). The ends were cut back, 7 bases at V and 1 base at J, with 20 bases in the middle. The CDR3 runs 16 residues. The whole variable domain, remainder taken from reference TRBV5-4 and TRBJ2-5, is ETGVTQSPTHLIKTRGQQVTLRCSSQSGHNTVSWYQQALGQGPQFIFQYYREEENGRGNFPPRFSGLQFPNYSSELNVNALELDDSALYLCASSRGLLTGQETQYFGPGTRLLVL.

This chain joins TRBV25-1 and TRBJ2-1; D call uncertain. The CDR3 runs 14 residues. Germline V gives CDR1 MGHDK, CDR2 SYGVNS. V lost 2 bases to trimming and J lost 3 bases, with 8 bases between them. In DNA, the CDR3 is TGTGCCAGCAGTGAAGGCGTCAGCTACAATGAGCAGTTCTTC. This sequence encodes CASSEGVSYNEQFF.

For this clone: A read error may account for a junction end that differs from germline. The rearrangement uses TRBV6-9 and TRBJ2-3; 7 bases are shared with TRBD2. Germline assignment: CDR1 MNHGY and CDR2 SVAAGI. The CDR3 spans 16 residues. CDR3 residues: CASSSGTKSFADTQYF. The DNA for the CDR3 is TGCGCCAGCAGCTCGGGGACTAAATCTTTCGCAGATACGCAGTATTTT.

The rearrangement joins TRBV15 to TRBJ1-4, with 8 bases lining up with TRBD1. The CDR3 has 14 amino acids. Germline assignment: CDR1 LNHNV and CDR2 YYDKDF (reference sequence). V was clipped by 5 bases and J by 6 bases; unmatched bases: 5. This CDR3 reads CATSPTGEYEKLFF. In nucleotides, the CDR3 is TGTGCCACCAGCCCGACAGGGGAGTATGAAAAACTGTTTTTT.

The CDR3, as DNA: TGTGCCACACGCTGGGGACAGAGCGGCTACGAGCAGTACTTC. Translation: CATRWGQSGYEQYF. This chain connects TRBV5-3 to TRBJ2-5; 7 bases match TRBD1. The end of the DNA fits TRBJ2-7 better, so the J call may be wrong. TRBV5-3 falls under the ORF class, with uncertain function. This CDR3 spans 14 amino acids.

This rearrangement joins TRBV18 to TRBJ2-4, with D possibly matching TRBD2 (6 bases). Trimming shortened V by 3 bases and J by 8 bases, and 20 bases separated the two germline ends. CDR3 length equals 16 residues. Germline lookup yields CDR1 KGHSH and CDR2 LQKENI. This chain's CDR3 is CASSPLSGGRRDIQYF. CDR3 in DNA: TGTGCCAGCTCACCCCTATCTGGGGGACGGAGGGACATTCAGTACTTC.

CDR3 nucleotide sequence: TGTGCCAGTAGTACGAGGGGCCCCGGGGAGCTGTTTTTT. This encodes CASSTRGPGELFF. The chain combines TRBV19 with TRBJ2-2, with D perhaps being TRBD1 or TRBD2 (5 bases each). This CDR3 contains 13 residues. Trimming took off 4 bases at V and 6 bases at J, with 9 bases between the two ends. Germline V CDR1 and CDR2: LNHDA, SQIVND (reference sequence).

CDR3 nucleotide sequence: TGTGCCAGCAGTATTCGAGCGGGAGCCTCCTACGAGCAGTACTTC. Translated: CASSIRAGASYEQYF. This rearrangement joins TRBV27 to TRBJ2-7, with 8 positions matching TRBD2. J lost 0 bases, V lost 5 bases, and 6 bases had no gene match. Germline V gene data show CDR1 as MNHEY and CDR2 as SMNVEV (reference sequence). This CDR3 has 15 amino acids.

The V and J genes are TRBV30 and TRBJ2-3, with 9 positions matching TRBD2. This CDR3 region has 14 residues. Trimming at V came to 3 bases and at J to 5 bases, leaving 6 bases not matched to a gene. From germline, CDR1 is GTSNPN and CDR2 SVGIG (reference sequence). The DNA for the CDR3 is TGTGCCTGGAGGCAGGCGGGGGGGGGAGATACGCAGTATTTT. Protein sequence: CAWRQAGGGDTQYF.

This clone was detected only a few times. The genes are TRBV18 and TRBJ1-1; D gene ambiguous. This CDR3 region has 15 residues. CDR1 and CDR2 from the germline V gene are KGHSH and LQKENI. Trimming pared 3 bases from V and 2 bases from J, leaving 13 bases between. The CDR3: CASSPEVRVNTEAFF. CDR3 in DNA: TGTGCCAGCTCACCGGAGGTACGGGTCAACACTGAAGCTTTCTTT.

With respect to this clone: A single base separates this from a much larger clone, so it may be a read error. V and J are TRBV5-1 and TRBJ2-2; no definite D call. Trimming pared 0 bases from V and 1 base from J, leaving 4 bases between. The CDR3 spans 14 residues. Germline loops: CDR1 SGHRS, CDR2 YFSETQ. CDR3 sequence reads: CASSLAQNTGELFF. The CDR3 coding sequence is TGCGCCAGCAGCTTGGCCCAGAACACCGGGGAGCTGTTTTTT.

This sequence joins TRBV7-6 and TRBJ1-2; D might be TRBD1 (6 bases). Trimming shortened V by 1 base and J by 2 bases, and 14 bases separated the two germline ends. The CDR3 is 16 residues long. Germline V lookup: CDR1 SGHVS, CDR2 FNYEAQ. The CDR3 region is CASSLGLGGANYGYTF. CDR3 bases: TGTGCCAGCAGCTTAGGGCTAGGGGGAGCGAACTATGGCTACACCTTC.

The rearrangement uses TRBV30 and TRBJ2-3; D unresolved. CDR1 and CDR2 (germline): GTSNPN, SVGIG (reference sequence). The CDR3 loop spans 12 amino acids. The V gene lost 5 bases and the J gene lost 3 bases, with 9 bases spanning the gap. The CDR3 nucleotides are TGTGCCTGGGGTGAATCAACAGATACGCAGTATTTT. Translated, it gives CAWGESTDTQYF.